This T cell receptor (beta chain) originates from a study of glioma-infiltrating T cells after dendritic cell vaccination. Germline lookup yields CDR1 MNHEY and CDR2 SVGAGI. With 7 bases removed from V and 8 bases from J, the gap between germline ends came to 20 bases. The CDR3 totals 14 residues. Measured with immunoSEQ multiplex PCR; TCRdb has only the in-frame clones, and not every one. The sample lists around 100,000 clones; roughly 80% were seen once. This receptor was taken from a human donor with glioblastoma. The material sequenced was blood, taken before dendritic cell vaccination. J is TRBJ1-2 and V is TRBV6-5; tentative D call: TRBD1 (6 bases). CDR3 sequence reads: CASTLAGGAQGYTF. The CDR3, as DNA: TGTGCCAGCACCCTGGCGGGGGGGGCGCAGGGCTACACCTTC.